A single sample is the source of the 12 T cell receptor beta chains below, sequenced in a study of control samples from healthy donors and cancer patients. Clones were sequenced by immunoSEQ multiplex PCR, and TCRdb holds only the in-frame ones, with some missing. The sample contains around 140,000 clones, roughly 90% of which appear only once. The source material was blood. The source of these receptors is a woman aged 50 to 60 in good health.

The rearrangement links TRBV2 to TRBJ1-5; no definite D call. This CDR3 spans 12 amino acids. Between the trimmed V and J ends, which lost 8 bases and 6 bases, there was a span of 11 bases. Looked up from germline, CDR1 is SNHLY and CDR2 is FYNNEI. CDR3: CASSGWGQPQHF. CDR3 coding DNA: TGTGCCAGCTCGGGATGGGGTCAGCCCCAGCATTTT. Full variable domain (rest looked up from reference TRBV2 and TRBJ1-5): EPEVTQTPSHQVTQMGQEVILRCVPISNHLYFYWYRQILGQKVEFLVSFYNNEISEKSEIFDDQFSVERPDGSNFTLKIRSTKLEDSAMYFCASSGWGQPQHFGDGTRLSIL.

The chain is built from TRBV6-6 and TRBJ2-3; D uncertain. CDR3 length: 14 amino acids. Germline V CDR1 and CDR2: MNHNY, SVGAGI (reference sequence). V was cut by 7 bases and J by 0 bases, with 11 bases left in between. CDR3: CASNTGGSTDTQYF. The CDR3 DNA is TGTGCCAGCAATACGGGTGGGAGCACAGATACGCAGTATTTT.

The chain uses TRBV29-1 and TRBJ1-4; 8 nucleotides agree with TRBD1. This CDR3 region has 16 residues. Germline V gene data show CDR1 as SQVTM and CDR2 as ANQGSEA. With 0 bases clipped from V and 10 bases from J, the junction kept 13 bases outside the gene matches. This chain's CDR3 is CSVEDREDRVKGKLFF. The CDR3 DNA follows: TGCAGCGTTGAAGATAGGGAGGACAGGGTAAAGGGAAAACTGTTTTTT.

Here the CDR3 reads CASSGGGGTDTQYF. CDR3 DNA: TGTGCCAGCAGCGGGGGCGGGGGCACAGATACGCAGTATTTT. V gene TRBV9 combines with J gene TRBJ2-3, with D perhaps TRBD2 (6 bases). V gave up 3 bases and J gave up 1 base, with 9 bases separating them. The germline gives CDR1 SGDLS, CDR2 YYNGEE. The CDR3 runs 14 residues.

The rearrangement links TRBV27 to TRBJ1-6; no firm D call. With 2 bases removed from V and 7 bases from J, the gap between germline ends came to 12 bases. Germline CDR1 reads MNHEY; CDR2 reads SMNVEV (reference sequence). CDR3 length: 15 residues. The CDR3 DNA follows: TGTGCCAGCAGTTTACTCTGGCAAACGAATTCACCCCTCCACTTT. It is translated as CASSLLWQTNSPLHF.

The CDR3 loop is CASSYIPAPEAFF. The CDR3 DNA sequence: TGTGCCAGCAGTTATATTCCAGCGCCTGAAGCTTTCTTT. The V call is TRBV2, the J call TRBJ1-1, with D unclear. Germline loops: CDR1 SNHLY, CDR2 FYNNEI. V was trimmed by 5 bases and J by 6 bases, leaving 13 bases between them. This CDR3 is built from 13 residues.

The V call is TRBV5-1, the J call TRBJ1-1, with 7 bases lining up with TRBD1. Germline CDR1 SGHRS, CDR2 YFSETQ. Trimming removed 4 bases from V and 4 bases from J; junction bases left unmatched: 13. There are 16 residues in the CDR3. The CDR3 spells CASSRQTGLQSTEAFF. The CDR3 region has the DNA TGCGCCAGCAGCCGTCAGACAGGGCTCCAGTCCACTGAAGCTTTCTTT.

Notes on this clone: The junction shows a germline mismatch at one end, possibly a read error. The rearrangement uses TRBV7-7 and TRBJ2-5; a possible D gene is TRBD1 (5 bases). There are 14 residues in the CDR3. Germline-derived CDR1 and CDR2 are SSHAT and FNYEAQ (reference sequence). The chain's CDR3 is CASSKDGPQGAQYF. CDR3 coding DNA: TGTGCTAGCAGCAAGGACGGTCCCCAAGGGGCCCAGTACTTC.

The V and J genes are TRBV10-3 and TRBJ2-1; a possible D gene is TRBD1 (5 bases). Trimming took off 0 bases at V and 11 bases at J, with 17 bases between the two ends. The CDR3 runs to 15 residues. Germline V gives CDR1 ENHRY, CDR2 SYGVKD. The CDR3 region is CAISESTEGWGKQFF. CDR3 nucleotide sequence: TGTGCCATCAGTGAGTCGACGGAAGGATGGGGCAAGCAGTTCTTC.

The chain carries TRBV2 and TRBJ2-1; D gene uncertain. The V end was cut by 6 bases, the J end by 0 bases, with 12 bases between. CDR3 length equals 15 residues. Germline V gene sequence: CDR1 SNHLY, CDR2 FYNNEI. The CDR3 bases are TGTGCCAGCAGAACCAGCGAGAGCTCCTACAATGAGCAGTTCTTC. It specifies CASRTSESSYNEQFF. Full variable domain (remainder filled in from reference TRBV2 and TRBJ2-1): EPEVTQTPSHQVTQMGQEVILRCVPISNHLYFYWYRQILGQKVEFLVSFYNNEISEKSEIFDDQFSVERPDGSNFTLKIRSTKLEDSAMYFCASRTSESSYNEQFFGPGTRLTVL.

The genes are TRBV18 and TRBJ2-7; a weak D match, TRBD2 (6 bases). CDR1 and CDR2 from the germline V gene are KGHSH and LQKENI. This CDR3 spans 13 amino acids. V was cut by 6 bases and J by 3 bases, with 12 bases left in between. This CDR3 is CASSPLGGYEQYF. The DNA of the CDR3 is TGTGCCAGCTCCCCATTGGGGGGCTACGAGCAGTACTTC.

The chain has TRBV10-3 and TRBJ1-5, with TRBD1 matching 8 bases. Looked up from germline, CDR1 is ENHRY and CDR2 is SYGVKD. With 6 bases clipped from V and 5 bases from J, the junction kept 6 bases outside the gene matches. The CDR3 sequence is 14 residues long. In nucleotides, the CDR3 is TGTGCCATCAGCTACGGACAGGGCGATCAGCCCCAGCATTTT. As protein: CAISYGQGDQPQHF.